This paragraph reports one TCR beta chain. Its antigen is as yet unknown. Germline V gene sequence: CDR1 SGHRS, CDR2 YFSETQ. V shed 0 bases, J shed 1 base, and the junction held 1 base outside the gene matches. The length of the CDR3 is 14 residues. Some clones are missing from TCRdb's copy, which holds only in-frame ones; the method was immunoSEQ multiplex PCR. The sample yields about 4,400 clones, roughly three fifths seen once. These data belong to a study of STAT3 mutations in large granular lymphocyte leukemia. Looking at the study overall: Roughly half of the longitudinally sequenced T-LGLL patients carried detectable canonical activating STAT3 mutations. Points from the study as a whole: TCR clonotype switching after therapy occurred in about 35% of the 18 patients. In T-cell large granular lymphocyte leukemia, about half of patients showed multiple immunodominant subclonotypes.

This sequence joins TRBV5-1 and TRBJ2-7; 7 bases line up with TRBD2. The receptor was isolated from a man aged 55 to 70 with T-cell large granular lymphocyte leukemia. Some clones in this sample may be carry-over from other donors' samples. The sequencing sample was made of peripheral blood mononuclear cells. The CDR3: CASSLEGGSYEQYF. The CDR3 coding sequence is TGCGCCAGCAGCTTGGAGGGAGGGTCCTACGAGCAGTACTTC.